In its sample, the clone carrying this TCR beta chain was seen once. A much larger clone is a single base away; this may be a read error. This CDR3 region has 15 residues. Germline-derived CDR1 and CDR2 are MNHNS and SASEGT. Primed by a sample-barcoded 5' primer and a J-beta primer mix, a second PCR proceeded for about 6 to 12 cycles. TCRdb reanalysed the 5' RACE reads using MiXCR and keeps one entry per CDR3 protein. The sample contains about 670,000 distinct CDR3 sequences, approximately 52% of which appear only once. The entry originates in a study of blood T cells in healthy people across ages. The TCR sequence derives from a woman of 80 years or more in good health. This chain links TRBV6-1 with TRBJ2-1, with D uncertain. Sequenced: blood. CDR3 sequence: CASSGATVSCNEQFF. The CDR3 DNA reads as TGTGCCAGCAGTGGGGCAACAGTATCCTGCAATGAGCAGTTCTTC.